This record concerns one T cell receptor (beta chain) sequence. This record comes from a study of TIL therapy for anti-PD-1-resistant metastatic lung cancer. The CDR3 has 15 residues. Germline CDR1 is SGDLS and CDR2 is YYNGEE. V shed 0 bases and J 4 bases; nucleotides not matched to a gene: 4. This was the immunoSEQ v3 assay. Assay: immunoSEQ multiplex PCR; the TCRdb copy retains only in-frame clones and omits some. The table records more than 8,000 clones, around 54% of them present only once. Stated time point: pre-treatment sample, taken before nivolumab and TIL therapy. Most excised metastases sampled were pleural nodules or supraclavicular lymph nodes. Patients then received nivolumab; progressors got lymphodepletion, TIL and IL-2.

The sample was tumor tissue, taken at baseline. This TCR came from a person between 30 and 80 years old with non-small cell lung cancer. J is TRBJ1-2 and V is TRBV9; 9 nucleotides match TRBD1. CDR3 sequence reads: CASSVGGDRAYGYTF. DNA for the CDR3: TGTGCCAGCAGCGTAGGTGGGGACAGGGCCTATGGCTACACCTTC.